A selection of T cell receptor beta chains follows, all from one sample in a study of beta chain features in type 1 diabetes. Profiled with immunoSEQ multiplex PCR; TCRdb holds only in-frame clones, not every one. Here the sample spans 300,000 to 350,000 clones, about 14% being singletons. The specimen sequenced was central memory CD4+ T cells from blood. Receptor source: a man under 40 in good health. Both conserved end residues are part of each CDR3. D genes are given only for firm matches. For some rows the clone size is stated as once, few or many, or as a class when expanded; others skip it.

d_gene	j_gene	v_gene	abundance	CDR3aa	CDR3nt
NA	TRBJ1-2	TRBV5-4	few	CASSFDGKMGYTF	TGTGCCAGCAGCTTCGACGGCAAAATGGGCTACACCTTC
NA	TRBJ2-2	TRBV30	NA	CAWSRGSGELFF	TGTGCCTGGAGTAGAGGTAGTGGGGAGCTGTTTTTT
NA	TRBJ1-6	TRBV6-6	NA	CASSYAVNSPLHF	TGTGCCAGCAGTTACGCAGTGAATTCACCCCTCCACTTT
NA	TRBJ2-5	TRBV7-3	NA	CASSLSRQETQYF	TGTGCCAGCAGCTTATCTCGGCAAGAGACCCAGTACTTC
TRBD1	TRBJ1-4	TRBV7-2	few	CASSLSGTGREKLFF	TGTGCCAGCAGCTTAAGCGGGACAGGGCGTGAAAAACTGTTTTTT
TRBD1	TRBJ2-6	TRBV29-1	NA	CSVGTDNSGANVLTF	TGCAGCGTGGGGACAGACAACTCTGGGGCCAACGTCCTGACTTTC
NA	TRBJ2-1	TRBV14	many	CACTQQPKPINEQFF	TGTGCCTGCACTCAACAGCCTAAACCCATCAATGAGCAGTTCTTC
TRBD1	TRBJ1-1	TRBV7-8	few	CASSKGQGAAGTEAFF	TGTGCCAGCAGCAAGGGACAGGGGGCAGCTGGGACTGAAGCTTTCTTT
NA	TRBJ2-2	TRBV11-2	few	CASVSFVGPGVAGELFF	TGTGCCAGCGTATCATTCGTGGGTCCAGGGGTGGCCGGGGAGCTGTTTTTT
NA	TRBJ2-3	TRBV20-1	few	CSAPLADTQYF	TGCAGTGCCCCGCTAGCAGATACGCAGTATTTT
TRBD1	TRBJ2-1	TRBV6-6	many	CASSPHGQEYNEQFF	TGTGCCAGCAGTCCACACGGACAGGAATACAATGAGCAGTTCTTC
NA	TRBJ2-1	TRBV19	NA	CASSIVRGGIDEQFF	TGTGCCAGTAGTATAGTTCGGGGAGGAATCGATGAGCAGTTCTTC
NA	TRBJ1-1	TRBV7-7	NA	CASSPAVNTEAFF	TGTGCCAGCAGCCCCGCTGTGAACACTGAAGCTTTCTTT
TRBD1	TRBJ1-5	TRBV28	few	CASSHWTGSRTQHF	TGTGCCAGCAGCCATTGGACAGGGTCTAGGACCCAGCATTTT
TRBD2	TRBJ2-3	TRBV7-6	few	CASSLGLSGGRDTQYF	TGTGCCAGCAGCTTAGGTCTAAGCGGGGGCAGAGATACGCAGTATTTT
TRBD1	TRBJ1-2	TRBV30	NA	CAYHRDRGRASNYGYTF	TGTGCCTACCACCGAGACAGGGGGCGAGCCTCTAACTATGGCTACACTTTC
NA	TRBJ1-2	TRBV5-1	NA	CASSLERIANYGYTF	TGCGCCAGCAGCTTGGAAAGGATAGCTAACTATGGCTACACCTTC
NA	TRBJ1-2	TRBV29-1	few	CSVEPGGSYGYTF	TGCAGCGTTGAACCAGGTGGGAGCTATGGCTACACCTTC
NA	TRBJ1-1	TRBV6-1	few	CASSEAAMASEAFF	TGTGCCAGCAGTGAAGCGGCGATGGCATCTGAAGCTTTCTTT
TRBD1	TRBJ2-7	TRBV10-3	NA	CAIQGPGQGGEQYF	TGTGCCATCCAAGGACCGGGACAGGGGGGCGAGCAGTACTTC
NA	TRBJ1-2	TRBV21-1	NA	CASSFALTGQGDGYTF	TGTGCCAGCAGCTTCGCGTTAACGGGACAGGGGGATGGCTACACCTTC
TRBD2	TRBJ2-5	TRBV4-2	once	CASSQVRAGGRETQYF	TGTGCCAGCAGCCAAGTAAGAGCGGGGGGGCGAGAGACCCAGTACTTC
TRBD2	TRBJ2-1	TRBV7-2	NA	CASSLRLAGEPYNEQFF	TGTGCCAGCAGCCTAAGACTAGCGGGGGAGCCCTACAATGAGCAGTTCTTC
TRBD1	TRBJ1-1	TRBV7-9	NA	CASSLTSTGANTEAFF	TGTGCCAGCAGCTTAACTTCGACAGGGGCGAACACTGAAGCTTTCTTT
NA	TRBJ2-1	TRBV5-4	NA	CASSRQHGGYNEQFF	TGTGCCAGCAGCCGACAGCACGGCGGATACAATGAGCAGTTCTTC
TRBD1	TRBJ2-1	TRBV6-1	few	CASLTDRGNEQFF	TGTGCCAGCCTAACCGACAGGGGCAATGAGCAGTTCTTC
NA	TRBJ1-5	TRBV4-3	NA	CASSQDRWGDQPQHF	TGCGCCAGCAGCCAAGATCGGTGGGGCGACCAGCCCCAGCATTTT
NA	TRBJ2-2	TRBV29-1	many	CSVAAGGNTGELFF	TGCAGCGTAGCAGCCGGGGGGAACACCGGGGAGCTGTTTTTT
TRBD2	TRBJ2-5	TRBV5-4	few	CASSLSGGAFETQYF	TGTGCCAGCAGCCTTAGCGGGGGGGCTTTCGAGACCCAGTACTTC
TRBD1	TRBJ1-1	TRBV28	few	CASSLGTGGVTEAFF	TGTGCCAGCAGTTTAGGGACAGGGGGGGTCACTGAAGCTTTCTTT
NA	TRBJ2-1	TRBV29-1	NA	CSAPLAYQNEQFF	TGCAGTGCCCCTCTAGCCTATCAAAATGAGCAGTTCTTC
NA	TRBJ1-1	TRBV18	NA	CASTWGPNTEAFF	TGTGCCAGCACCTGGGGGCCGAACACTGAAGCTTTCTTT
TRBD2	TRBJ2-7	TRBV5-1	once	CASSETSGAYEQYF	TGCGCCAGCAGCGAGACTAGCGGGGCCTACGAGCAGTACTTC
NA	TRBJ1-1	TRBV5-1	few	CASSLGSGLNTEAFF	TGCGCCAGCAGCTTGGGTTCTGGGTTGAACACTGAAGCTTTCTTT
NA	TRBJ1-2	TRBV7-8	few	CASSLVAANYGYTF	TGTGCCAGCAGCTTAGTTGCGGCTAACTATGGCTACACCTTC
NA	TRBJ2-3	TRBV7-2	NA	CASSLLGLSTDTQYF	TGTGCCAGCAGCTTATTAGGACTTAGCACAGATACGCAGTATTTT
NA	TRBJ1-1	TRBV2	many	CASKRDGQNTEAFF	TGTGCCAGCAAGAGGGACGGGCAGAACACTGAAGCTTTCTTT
NA	TRBJ1-1	TRBV11-2	NA	CASSLKIGTEAFF	TGTGCCAGCAGCCTAAAAATAGGGACTGAAGCTTTCTTT
NA	TRBJ2-5	TRBV4-2	NA	CASTTGRQETQYF	TGTGCCAGCACCACAGGGAGGCAAGAGACCCAGTACTTC
NA	TRBJ1-3	TRBV4-1	few	CASSQPPLRGGYGNTIYF	TGCGCCAGCAGCCAACCCCCTCTTCGGGGGGGATATGGAAACACCATATATTTT
NA	TRBJ2-3	TRBV7-2	many	CASSETGIFTDTQYF	TGTGCCAGCAGCGAAACAGGGATATTCACAGATACGCAGTATTTT
NA	TRBJ1-1	TRBV6-5	few	CASSYISAVMNTEAFF	TGTGCCAGCAGTTATATCTCCGCGGTGATGAACACTGAAGCTTTCTTT
TRBD1	TRBJ2-1	TRBV5-4	NA	CASSYPGTGLYNEQFF	TGTGCCAGCAGCTACCCCGGGACAGGGCTTTACAATGAGCAGTTCTTC
NA	TRBJ2-5	TRBV10-2	NA	CASSERETQYF	TGCGCCAGCAGTGAAAGGGAGACCCAGTACTTC
NA	TRBJ1-1	TRBV18	few	CASSPGSNEAFF	TGTGCCAGCTCACCAGGGTCAAATGAAGCTTTCTTT
TRBD2	TRBJ2-1	TRBV5-4	NA	CASSNAAGNSYNEQFF	TGTGCCAGCAGCAACGCAGCGGGGAACTCCTACAATGAGCAGTTCTTC
TRBD1	TRBJ1-1	TRBV7-2	few	CASFQKSRGWGNTEAFF	TGTGCCAGCTTCCAGAAATCCAGGGGGTGGGGGAACACTGAAGCTTTCTTT
TRBD1	TRBJ1-4	TRBV7-2	few	CASSLFQGAREKLFF	TGTGCCAGCAGCTTATTCCAGGGGGCCAGAGAAAAACTGTTTTTT
NA	TRBJ1-4	TRBV7-9	many	CASSTNTANCFF	TGTGCCAGCAGCACCAACACGGCGAACTGTTTTTTT
NA	TRBJ2-3	TRBV7-2	few	CASSFTGTDTQYF	TGTGCCAGCAGCTTCACCGGCACAGATACGCAGTATTTT
NA	TRBJ2-1	TRBV7-3	many	CASSREMYNEQFF	TGTGCCAGCAGCCGGGAGATGTACAATGAGCAGTTCTTC
NA	TRBJ1-5	TRBV28	NA	CASSHGGVQPQHF	TGTGCCAGCAGTCACGGGGGAGTTCAGCCCCAGCATTTT
NA	TRBJ2-7	TRBV27	many	CASSFGGRGVSYEQYF	TGTGCCAGCAGTTTCGGGGGCAGGGGGGTCTCCTACGAGCAGTACTTC
TRBD1	TRBJ1-2	TRBV29-1	few	CSGFDRGVPGYTF	TGCAGCGGATTCGACAGGGGTGTCCCTGGCTACACCTTC
NA	TRBJ2-2	TRBV9	few	CASSLSPGTKTGELFF	TGTGCCAGCAGCCTTAGCCCCGGGACAAAGACCGGGGAGCTGTTTTTT
NA	TRBJ1-4	TRBV25-1	NA	CASRRSFNEKLFF	TGTGCCAGCCGGCGCAGCTTTAATGAAAAACTGTTTTTT
NA	TRBJ2-6	TRBV10-3	few	CASTNSGANVLTF	TGTGCCAGCACCAACTCTGGGGCCAACGTCCTGACTTTC
NA	TRBJ1-1	TRBV19	few	CASSITAMGKTEAFF	TGTGCCAGTAGTATAACAGCCATGGGGAAAACTGAAGCTTTCTTT
NA	TRBJ2-5	TRBV6-1	NA	CASSEFGHHQETQYF	TGTGCCAGCAGTGAATTCGGGCACCACCAAGAGACCCAGTACTTC